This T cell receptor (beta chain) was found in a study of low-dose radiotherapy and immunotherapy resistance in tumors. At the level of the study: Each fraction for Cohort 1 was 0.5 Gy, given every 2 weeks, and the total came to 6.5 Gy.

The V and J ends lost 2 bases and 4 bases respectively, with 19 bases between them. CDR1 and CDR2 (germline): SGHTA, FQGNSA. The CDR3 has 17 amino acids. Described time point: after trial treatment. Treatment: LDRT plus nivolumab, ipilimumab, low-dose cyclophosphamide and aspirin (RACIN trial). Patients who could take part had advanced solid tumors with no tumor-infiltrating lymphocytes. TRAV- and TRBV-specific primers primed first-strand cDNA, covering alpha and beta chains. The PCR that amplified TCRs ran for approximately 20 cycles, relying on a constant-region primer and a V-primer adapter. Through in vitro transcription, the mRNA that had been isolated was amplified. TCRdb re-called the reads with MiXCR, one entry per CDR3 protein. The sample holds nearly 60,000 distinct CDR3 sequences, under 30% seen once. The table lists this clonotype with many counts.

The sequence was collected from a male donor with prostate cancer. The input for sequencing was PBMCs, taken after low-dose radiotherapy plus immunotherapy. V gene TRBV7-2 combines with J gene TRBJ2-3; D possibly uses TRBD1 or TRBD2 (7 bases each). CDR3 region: CASSLRAAGGVPDTQYF. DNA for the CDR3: TGTGCCAGCAGCTTACGGGCTGCAGGGGGGGTTCCAGATACGCAGTATTTT.